This TCR beta chain originates from a study of blood T cell repertoires in COVID-19. Whole-study context: The study drew acute and convalescent COVID-19 samples from the United States, Italy and Spain. Sources were T cells, B-cell-depleted T cells, or PBMCs; the material itself was cDNA or gDNA.

V gave up 0 bases and J gave up 7 bases; unmatched junction bases: 7. Germline V CDR1 and CDR2: SNHLY, FYNNEI. CDR3 length: 16 amino acids. Original handling: Nucleated cell number was recorded as an estimate derived from reference gene primer amplification. Only in-frame clones appear in the TCRdb table, and some are missing; sequencing was by immunoSEQ multiplex PCR. V and J calls and clone size are as listed in that table; D and trimming were resolved from the DNA. The sample lists some 330,000 clones; roughly nine tenths were seen once. The sample consisted of peripheral blood. This sequence was found in a woman in her twenties or thirties with COVID-19, enrolled during active disease. J is TRBJ1-4 and V is TRBV2; TRBD1 agrees at 8 bases. The CDR3 bases are TGTGCCAGCAGTGAAGCCTGGACAGGGATCGTTGAAAAACTGTTTTTT. It specifies CASSEAWTGIVEKLFF.